This T cell receptor (beta chain) was retrieved from a study of CD8 T cells in ankylosing spondylitis. Quantitative 5'-RACE with molecular barcodes was used to make the TCR beta libraries. One entry per CDR3 protein, called by TCRdb with MiXCR from the 5' RACE reads. The table has fewer than 650,000 distinct CDR3 sequences, roughly 12% seen once. At least ten counts were recorded for this clonotype. Its antigen is still unknown. The germline V and J ends were trimmed by 3 bases and 3 bases, with 10 bases remaining between them. CDR3 size: 13 residues. In germline, CDR1 is SGHRS, CDR2 YFSETQ. Study results and caveats: Clones that were linked to disease were CD8+ and were relatively rare in peripheral blood. A motif of 7 or 8 highly homologous TCR beta variants was seen as apparently characteristic of ankylosing spondylitis blood. As reported, disease-linked clones showed significant enrichment in matched ankylosing spondylitis synovial fluid.

The chain is built from TRBV5-1 and TRBJ2-7; D unclear. This clonotype originated in a male donor with ankylosing spondylitis. Material for sequencing was blood, either unsorted or a sorted T cell fraction (not recorded which). CDR3 sequence: CASSYGQDYEQYV. The CDR3 coding sequence is TGCGCCAGCAGCTATGGGCAAGACTACGAGCAGTACGTC.